This TCR beta chain was observed in a study of T-cell reconstitution after alpha-beta-depleted transplantation in children. This clonotype has a count of ten or more. Unique molecular identifiers were used in preparing the TCRbeta library. TCRdb re-derived calls from the PCR reads in MiXCR, one entry per CDR3 protein. The sample lists about 600,000 distinct CDR3 sequences; roughly a tenth were seen once. Germline CDR1 reads MNHEY; CDR2 reads SMNVEV (reference sequence). The CDR3 runs to 15 residues. The V and J ends lost 5 bases and 4 bases respectively, with 18 bases between them. The material was PBMCs from the stem cell graft donor, obtained from the stem cell graft. The TCR comes from a human donor who donated a stem cell graft to a child with acute myeloid leukemia. The V call is TRBV27, the J call TRBJ2-7; maybe TRBD2 (6 bases). CDR3 sequence reads: CASSPYPGLLYEQYF. Here the CDR3 DNA reads TGTGCCAGCAGTCCCTACCCGGGACTTCTATACGAGCAGTACTTC.